This TCR beta chain was found in a study of T cell responses to AZD1222 COVID-19 vaccine. Findings and caveats of the study: Spike-specific TCR depth and breadth grew after two AZD1222 doses.

In this sample, this clone turned up once. Its antigen remains unidentified. This table comes from immunoSEQ multiplex PCR, and its TCRdb copy is limited to in-frame clones, with some not included. The sample has approximately 130,000 clones; about 88% are singletons. Trimming removed 5 bases from V and 5 bases from J, with 7 bases in between. This CDR3 spans 11 amino acids. The V gene's germline CDR1 is SGHNT and CDR2 YYREEE (reference sequence). The sample was peripheral blood, taken 28 days after the second AZD1222 dose. V and J are TRBV5-4 and TRBJ2-5; unclear D gene. The clonotype comes from an adult who received the AZD1222 COVID-19 vaccine. As DNA, the CDR3 is TGTGCCAGCAGAATGGGGGAGACCCAGTACTTC. Its translation: CASRMGETQYF.